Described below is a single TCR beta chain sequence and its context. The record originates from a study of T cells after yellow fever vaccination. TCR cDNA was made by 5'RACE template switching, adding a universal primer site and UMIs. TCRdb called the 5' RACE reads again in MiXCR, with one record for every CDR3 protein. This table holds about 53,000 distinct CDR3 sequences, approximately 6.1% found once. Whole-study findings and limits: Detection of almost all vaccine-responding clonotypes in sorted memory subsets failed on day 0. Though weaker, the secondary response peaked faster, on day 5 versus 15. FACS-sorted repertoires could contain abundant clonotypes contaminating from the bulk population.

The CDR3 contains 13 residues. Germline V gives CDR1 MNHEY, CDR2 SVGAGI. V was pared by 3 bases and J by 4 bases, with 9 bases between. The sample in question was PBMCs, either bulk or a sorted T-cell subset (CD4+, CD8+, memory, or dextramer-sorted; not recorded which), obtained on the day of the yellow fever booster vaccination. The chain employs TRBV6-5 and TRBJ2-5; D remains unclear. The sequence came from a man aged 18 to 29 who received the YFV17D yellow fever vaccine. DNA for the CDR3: TGTGCCAGCAGTTATACTAAGTCAGAGACCCAGTACTTC. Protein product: CASSYTKSETQYF.